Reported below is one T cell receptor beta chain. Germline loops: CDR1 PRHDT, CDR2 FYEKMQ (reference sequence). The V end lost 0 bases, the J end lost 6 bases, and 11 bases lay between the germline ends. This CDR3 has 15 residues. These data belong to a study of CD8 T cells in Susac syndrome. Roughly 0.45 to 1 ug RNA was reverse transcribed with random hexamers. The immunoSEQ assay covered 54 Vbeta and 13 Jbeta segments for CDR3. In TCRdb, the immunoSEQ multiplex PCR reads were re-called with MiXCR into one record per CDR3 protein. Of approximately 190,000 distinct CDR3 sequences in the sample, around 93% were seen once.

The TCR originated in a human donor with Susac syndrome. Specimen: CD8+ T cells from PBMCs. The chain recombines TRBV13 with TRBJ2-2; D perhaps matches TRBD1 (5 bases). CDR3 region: CASSLGAGSPGELFF. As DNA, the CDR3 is TGTGCCAGCAGCTTAGGCGCAGGGTCCCCCGGGGAGCTGTTTTTT.